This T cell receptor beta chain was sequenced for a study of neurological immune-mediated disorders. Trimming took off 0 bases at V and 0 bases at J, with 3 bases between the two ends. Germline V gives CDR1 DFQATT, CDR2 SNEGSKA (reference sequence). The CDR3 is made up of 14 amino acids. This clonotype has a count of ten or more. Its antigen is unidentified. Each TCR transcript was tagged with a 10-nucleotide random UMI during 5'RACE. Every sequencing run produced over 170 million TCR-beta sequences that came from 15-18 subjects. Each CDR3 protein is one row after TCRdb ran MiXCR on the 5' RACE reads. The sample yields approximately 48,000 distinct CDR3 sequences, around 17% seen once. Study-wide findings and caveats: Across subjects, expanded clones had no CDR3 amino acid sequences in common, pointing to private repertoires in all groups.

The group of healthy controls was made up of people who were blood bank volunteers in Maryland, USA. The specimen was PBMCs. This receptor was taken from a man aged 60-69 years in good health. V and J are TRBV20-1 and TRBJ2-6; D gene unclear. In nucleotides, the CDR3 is TGCAGTGCTAGAGATTTCTCTGGGGCCAACGTCCTGACTTTC. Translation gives CSARDFSGANVLTF.